The clone carrying this TCR beta chain was picked up many times. Its antigen is not known. These data are taken from a study of T cells in Graves' hyperthyroidism and ophthalmopathy. Whole-study results and caveats: Ophthalmopathy was told apart from stable hyperthyroidism by a 13 V-J model. Most thyroid clonotypes expanded above 0.001 appeared in blood too.

RNA transcripts served as the template for amplifying TCR beta CDR3 regions. The primer set for the first-round RT-PCR of the TCR CDR3 was HTBI. TCRdb re-called the multiplex PCR reads through MiXCR, storing one row per CDR3 protein. The sample shows approximately 530,000 distinct CDR3 sequences, about 20% of them seen only once. V shed 6 bases and J 7 bases; nucleotides not matched to a gene: 4. Germline V gene data show CDR1 as DFQATT and CDR2 as SNEGSKA (reference sequence). The CDR3 extends over 13 amino acids. The chain couples TRBV20-1 to TRBJ2-1; 12 nucleotides match TRBD2. What was sequenced was blood. The TCR originated in a man aged 35 to 55 with Graves' ophthalmopathy. CDR3 in amino acids: CSATGLAGNEQFF. Written as DNA, the CDR3 is TGCAGTGCCACCGGACTAGCGGGAAATGAGCAGTTCTTC.